This TCR beta chain stems from a study of blood T cell repertoires in COVID-19. Study-level information: Specimens from acute and convalescent COVID-19 originated in the United States, Italy and Spain.

Sequenced by immunoSEQ multiplex PCR; TCRdb stores in-frame clones only, minus some. This table has about 430,000 clones, 80% to 90% appearing once. The V gene end was trimmed by 4 bases and the J gene end by 5 bases; junction bases not matched to a gene: 9. This CDR3 comprises 15 residues. CDR1 is SGHKS, CDR2 YYEKEE, per germline (reference sequence). This clonotype was obtained from a man between 25 and 39 years old who had recovered from COVID-19. The J gene is TRBJ1-5, the V gene TRBV5-5; TRBD1 matches 7 bases. Sequences were obtained from PBMCs or T cells enriched from blood (not recorded which). CDR3 loop: CASSPYRGPDQPQHF. In DNA, the CDR3 is TGTGCCAGCAGCCCATACAGGGGTCCGGATCAGCCCCAGCATTTT.